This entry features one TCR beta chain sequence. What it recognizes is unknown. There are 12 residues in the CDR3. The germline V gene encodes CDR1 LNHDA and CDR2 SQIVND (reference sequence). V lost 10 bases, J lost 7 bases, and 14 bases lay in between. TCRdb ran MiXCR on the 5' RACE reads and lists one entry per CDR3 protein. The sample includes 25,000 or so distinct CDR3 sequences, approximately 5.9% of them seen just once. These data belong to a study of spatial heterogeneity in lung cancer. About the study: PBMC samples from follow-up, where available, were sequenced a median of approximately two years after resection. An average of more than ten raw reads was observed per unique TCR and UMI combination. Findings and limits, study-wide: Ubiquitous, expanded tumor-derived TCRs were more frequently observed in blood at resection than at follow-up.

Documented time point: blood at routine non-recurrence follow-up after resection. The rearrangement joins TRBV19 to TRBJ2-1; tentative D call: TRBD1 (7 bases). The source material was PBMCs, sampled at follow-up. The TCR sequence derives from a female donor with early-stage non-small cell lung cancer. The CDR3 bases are TGTGCCACCTCAGGGGGGCCAAATGAGCAGTTCTTC. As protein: CATSGGPNEQFF.